This T cell receptor beta chain stems from a study of post-analysis software for immune sequencing data. Study-level background: Recorded disease courses covered relapsing-remitting, secondary progressive and progressive-relapsing multiple sclerosis. Some patients had no subtype annotation. Study-level results: Patients carried a handful of TRBV segments more frequently than controls did, and TRBV5-6, TRBV5-1 and TRBV20-1 were among them. Normalized Chao1 diversity in multiple sclerosis patients fell significantly below that of controls.

The TCR beta cDNA libraries carried unique molecular identifiers. TCRdb re-derived calls from the PCR reads in MiXCR, one entry per CDR3 protein. The sample holds approximately 570,000 distinct CDR3 sequences, about 44% seen once. The CDR3 consists of 15 residues. The germline V gene encodes CDR1 DFQATT and CDR2 SNEGSKA (reference sequence). J gave up 0 bases and V 1 base, and 5 bases lay outside the gene matches. This clonotype has only a few counts. The antigen remains unidentified. The specimen was blood. This sequence originates from a girl aged 10-17 years with multiple sclerosis. This chain uses TRBV20-1 with TRBJ2-7; 8 nucleotides match TRBD2. CDR3 protein: CSARGLAGDSYEQYF. DNA for the CDR3: TGCAGTGCTAGAGGGCTAGCGGGCGACTCCTACGAGCAGTACTTC.